The clone carrying this T cell receptor (beta chain) occurred a few times. Its antigen is undetermined. After removal of 7 bases from V and 2 bases from J, the junction contained 11 bases not matched to a gene. The CDR3 has 16 amino acids. The V gene's germline CDR1 is LNHDA and CDR2 SQIVND (reference sequence). This sample is drawn from a study of shared clonotypes between healthy human individuals. Study-wide background: The donor pool was made up of two women and a few men aged 18 to 49. Three plates each covered CD4 naive and memory; CD8 naive two, CD8 memory one. Study results and limitations: Researchers sampled only blood; tissue repertoires likely differ.

Produced via immunoSEQ multiplex PCR; TCRdb's table is partial and in-frame only. The table records approximately 620,000 clones, about 96% of them present only once. The TCR sequence derives from a woman aged 25 to 39 in good health. What was sequenced was naive CD4+ T cells sorted from blood. Subset meaning: CD45RA+ positively selected. The chain joins TRBV19 to TRBJ1-1; 9 bases are shared with TRBD1. The DNA for the CDR3 is TGTGCCAGTACTCTATCGACAGGGGGGGAAAACACTGAAGCTTTCTTT. Its protein product is CASTLSTGGENTEAFF.